Many counts were recorded for the clone carrying this T cell receptor (beta chain). The antigen is not known. Germline CDR1 SNHLY, CDR2 FYNNEI. The V gene end was trimmed by 8 bases and the J gene end by 3 bases; junction bases not matched to a gene: 7. The CDR3 has 15 amino acids. These data are taken from a study of T cells in Graves' hyperthyroidism and ophthalmopathy. The study, taken as a whole, reports: Most thyroid clonotypes that were expanded above 0.001 also turned up in blood.

RNA transcripts provided the source from which TCR beta CDR3 regions were amplified. Carried out on the TCR CDR3, a first-round RT-PCR used the HTBI primer set. A single record per CDR3 protein comes from TCRdb applying MiXCR to the multiplex PCR reads. The sample holds around 300,000 distinct CDR3 sequences, about an eighth seen once. Researchers barred patients who had uncontrolled infection, other autoimmune disease, pregnancy or lactation. PBMCs stemmed from more than 7.5 ml fresh peripheral blood. The rearrangement joins TRBV2 to TRBJ1-6, with TRBD1 matching 7 bases. The material sequenced was blood. The receptor was isolated from a woman aged 40 to 50 with Graves' ophthalmopathy. CDR3 DNA: TGTGCCAGCGGCGAGACAGGGAACTATAATTCACCCCTCCACTTT. It translates to CASGETGNYNSPLHF.